This T cell receptor beta chain is from a study of cytomegalovirus exposure and HLA in healthy donors. Study background: In an earlier analysis, around 120 million unique TCR beta sequences were found from 150 million to 200 million T cells.

This clone occurred once. Its antigen remains unidentified. The CDR3 extends over 17 amino acids. Germline assignment: CDR1 MDHEN and CDR2 SYDVKM. V trimming: 5 bases; J trimming: 6 bases; junction bases outside the gene matches: 12. PCR was performed using 60 Vbeta and 13 Jbeta primers. The table came from immunoSEQ multiplex PCR; TCRdb's copy has only in-frame clones and leaves some out. The sample has under 150,000 clones, around nine tenths seen once. Overall study results and limits: Other equally common chains were less clonally expanded than HLA-associated TCR beta chains, a later analysis showed. In an earlier analysis, in some 500 donors, most V segments appeared productive either ~87% or ~30% of the time.

J is TRBJ2-1 and V is TRBV28, with 11 nucleotides matching TRBD1. Sequencing used PBMCs. This clonotype was sampled from a woman in her thirties in good health and CMV-seronegative. CDR3 in amino acids: CASSPPLGTGGRNEQFF. The CDR3 nucleotides read TGTGCCAGCAGTCCACCCCTGGGGACAGGGGGGCGCAATGAGCAGTTCTTC.